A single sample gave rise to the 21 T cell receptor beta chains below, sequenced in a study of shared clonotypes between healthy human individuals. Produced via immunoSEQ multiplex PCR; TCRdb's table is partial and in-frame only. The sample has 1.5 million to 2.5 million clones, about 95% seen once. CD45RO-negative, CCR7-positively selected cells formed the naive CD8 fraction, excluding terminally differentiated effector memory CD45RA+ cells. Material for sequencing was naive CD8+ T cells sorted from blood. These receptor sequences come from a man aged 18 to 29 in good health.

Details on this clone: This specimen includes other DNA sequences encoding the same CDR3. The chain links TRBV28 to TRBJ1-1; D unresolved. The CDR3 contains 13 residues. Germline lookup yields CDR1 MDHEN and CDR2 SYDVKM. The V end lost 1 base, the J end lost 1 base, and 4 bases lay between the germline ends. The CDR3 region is CASSLSANTEAFF. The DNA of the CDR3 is TGTGCCAGCAGTTTATCAGCGAACACTGAAGCTTTCTTT.

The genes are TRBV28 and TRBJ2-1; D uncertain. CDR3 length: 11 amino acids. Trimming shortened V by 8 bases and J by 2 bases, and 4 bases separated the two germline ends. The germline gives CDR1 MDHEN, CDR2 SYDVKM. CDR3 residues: CASGAYNEQFF. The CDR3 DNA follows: TGTGCCAGCGGAGCCTACAATGAGCAGTTCTTC. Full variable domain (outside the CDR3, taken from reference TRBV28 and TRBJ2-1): DVKVTQSSRYLVKRTGEKVFLECVQDMDHENMFWYRQDPGLGLRLIYFSYDVKMKEKGDIPEGYSVSREKKERFSLILESASTNQTSMYLCASGAYNEQFFGPGTRLTVL.

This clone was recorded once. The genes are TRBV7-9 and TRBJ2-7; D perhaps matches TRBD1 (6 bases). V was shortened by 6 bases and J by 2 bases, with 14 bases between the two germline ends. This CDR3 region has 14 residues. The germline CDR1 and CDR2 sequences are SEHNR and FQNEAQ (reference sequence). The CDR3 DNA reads TGTGCCAGCAGTAAGACAGGATTTGCCTACGAGCAGTACTTC. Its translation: CASSKTGFAYEQYF. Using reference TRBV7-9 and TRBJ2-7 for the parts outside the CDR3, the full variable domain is DTGVSQNPRHKITKRGQNVTFRCDPISEHNRLYWYRQTLGQGPEFLTYFQNEAQLEKSRLLSDRFSAERPKGSFSTLEIQRTEQGDSAMYLCASSKTGFAYEQYFGPGTRLTVT.

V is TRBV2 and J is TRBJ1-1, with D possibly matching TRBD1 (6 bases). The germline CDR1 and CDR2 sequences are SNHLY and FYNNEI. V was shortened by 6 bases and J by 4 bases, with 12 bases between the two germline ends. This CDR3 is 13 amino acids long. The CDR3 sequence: CASSGFRGTEAFF. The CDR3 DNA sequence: TGTGCCAGCAGCGGATTCAGGGGCACTGAAGCTTTCTTT.

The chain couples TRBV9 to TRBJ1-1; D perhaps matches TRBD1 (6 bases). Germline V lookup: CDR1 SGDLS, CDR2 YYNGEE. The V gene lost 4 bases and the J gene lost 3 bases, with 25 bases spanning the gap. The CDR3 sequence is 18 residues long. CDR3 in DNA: TGTGCCAGCAGCCCCTCCGTGGGGGGCGAAGTGGGGGACACTGAAGCTTTCTTT. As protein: CASSPSVGGEVGDTEAFF. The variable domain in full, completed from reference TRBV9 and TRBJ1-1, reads DSGVTQTPKHLITATGQRVTLRCSPRSGDLSVYWYQQSLDQGLQFLIQYYNGEERAKGNILERFSAQQFPDLHSELNLSSLELGDSALYFCASSPSVGGEVGDTEAFFGQGTRLTVV.

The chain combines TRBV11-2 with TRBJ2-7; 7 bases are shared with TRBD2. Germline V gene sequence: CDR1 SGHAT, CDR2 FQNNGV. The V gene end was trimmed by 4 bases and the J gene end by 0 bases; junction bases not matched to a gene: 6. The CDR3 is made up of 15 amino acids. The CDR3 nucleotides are TGTGCCAGCAGCTACCCCGGGGGGAGCTCCTACGAGCAGTACTTC. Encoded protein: CASSYPGGSSYEQYF. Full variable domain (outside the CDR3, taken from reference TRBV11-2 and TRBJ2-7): EAGVAQSPRYKIIEKRQSVAFWCNPISGHATLYWYQQILGQGPKLLIQFQNNGVVDDSQLPKDRFSAERLKGVDSTLKIQPAKLEDSAVYLCASSYPGGSSYEQYFGPGTRLTVT.

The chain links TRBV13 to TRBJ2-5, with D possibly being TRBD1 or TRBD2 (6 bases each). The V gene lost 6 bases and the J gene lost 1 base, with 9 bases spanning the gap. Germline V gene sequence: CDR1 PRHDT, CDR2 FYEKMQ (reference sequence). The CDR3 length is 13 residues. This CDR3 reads CASRRGAQETQYF. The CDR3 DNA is TGTGCCAGCAGGAGGGGGGCCCAAGAGACCCAGTACTTC.

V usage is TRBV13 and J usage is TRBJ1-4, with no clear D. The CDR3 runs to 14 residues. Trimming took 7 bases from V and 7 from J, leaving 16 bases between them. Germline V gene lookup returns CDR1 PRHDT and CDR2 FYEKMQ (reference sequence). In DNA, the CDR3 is TGTGCCAGCACTTTGGGGTGGACGGGTGAAAAACTGTTTTTT. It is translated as CASTLGWTGEKLFF.

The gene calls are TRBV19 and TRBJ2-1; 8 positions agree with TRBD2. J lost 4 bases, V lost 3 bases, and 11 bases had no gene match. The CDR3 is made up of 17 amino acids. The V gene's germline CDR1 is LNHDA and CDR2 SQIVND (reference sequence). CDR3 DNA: TGTGCCAGTAGTATTCGACTAGCGCAAATCTCATACAATGAGCAGTTCTTC. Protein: CASSIRLAQISYNEQFF.

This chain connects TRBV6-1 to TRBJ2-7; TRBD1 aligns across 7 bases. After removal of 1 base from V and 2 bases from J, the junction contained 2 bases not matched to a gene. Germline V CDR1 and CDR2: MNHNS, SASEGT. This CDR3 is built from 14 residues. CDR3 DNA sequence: TGTGCCAGCAGTGAAGGCAGGGGGACCTACGAGCAGTACTTC. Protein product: CASSEGRGTYEQYF.

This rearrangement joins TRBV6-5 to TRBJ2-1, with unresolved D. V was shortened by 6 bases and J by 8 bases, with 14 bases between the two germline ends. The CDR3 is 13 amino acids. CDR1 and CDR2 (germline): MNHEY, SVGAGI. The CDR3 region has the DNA TGTGCCAGCAGAAAAGACGGGTTCGATGAGCAGTTCTTC. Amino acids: CASRKDGFDEQFF.

The CDR3 is CASSYSGIAPYEQYF. The CDR3 DNA reads as TGTGCCAGCAGTTACTCGGGGATCGCTCCGTACGAGCAGTACTTC. V usage is TRBV6-5 and J usage is TRBJ2-7, with D uncertain. Germline CDR1 is MNHEY and CDR2 is SVGAGI. V shed 0 bases and J shed 4 bases, with 13 bases lying between them. This CDR3 contains 15 residues.

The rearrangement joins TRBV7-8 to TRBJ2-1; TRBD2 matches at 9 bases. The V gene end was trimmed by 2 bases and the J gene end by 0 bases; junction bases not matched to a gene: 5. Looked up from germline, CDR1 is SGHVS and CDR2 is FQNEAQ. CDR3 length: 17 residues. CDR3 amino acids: CASSLSSGAYSYNEQFF. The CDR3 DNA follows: TGTGCCAGCAGCTTATCTAGCGGGGCCTACTCCTACAATGAGCAGTTCTTC.

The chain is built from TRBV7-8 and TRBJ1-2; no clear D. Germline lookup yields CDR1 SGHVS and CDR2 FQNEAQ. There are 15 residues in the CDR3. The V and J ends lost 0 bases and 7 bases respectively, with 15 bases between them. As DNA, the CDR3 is TGTGCCAGCAGCTTAGCGCCCGGGGTGGATGCTGGCTACACCTTC. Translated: CASSLAPGVDAGYTF. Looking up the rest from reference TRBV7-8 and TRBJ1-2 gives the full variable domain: GAGVSQSPRYKVAKRGQDVALRCDPISGHVSLFWYQQALGQGPEFLTYFQNEAQLDKSGLPSDRFFAERPEGSVSTLKIQRTQQEDSAVYLCASSLAPGVDAGYTFGSGTRLTVV.

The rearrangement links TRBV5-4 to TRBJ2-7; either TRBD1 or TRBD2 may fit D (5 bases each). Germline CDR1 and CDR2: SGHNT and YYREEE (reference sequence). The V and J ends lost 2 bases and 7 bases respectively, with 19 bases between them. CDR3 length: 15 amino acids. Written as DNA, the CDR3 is TGTGCCAGCAGCTTCGCAGGGTCGACCCCGGGGGAGCAGTACTTC. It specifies CASSFAGSTPGEQYF.

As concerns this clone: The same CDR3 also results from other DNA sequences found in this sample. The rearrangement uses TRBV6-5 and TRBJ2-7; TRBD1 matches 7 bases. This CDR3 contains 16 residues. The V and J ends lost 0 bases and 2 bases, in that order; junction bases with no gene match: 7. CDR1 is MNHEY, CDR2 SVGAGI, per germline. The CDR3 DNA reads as TGTGCCAGCAGTTACTCCATTGGACAGGCCACCTACGAGCAGTACTTC. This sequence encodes CASSYSIGQATYEQYF.

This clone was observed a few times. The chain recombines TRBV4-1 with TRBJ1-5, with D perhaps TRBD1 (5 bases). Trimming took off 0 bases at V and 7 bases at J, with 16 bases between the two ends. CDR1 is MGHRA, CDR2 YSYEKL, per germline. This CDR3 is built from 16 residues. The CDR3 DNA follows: TGCGCCAGCAGCCAAGATGATGGACACTTAATCCAGCCCCAGCATTTT. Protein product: CASSQDDGHLIQPQHF.

The CDR3 DNA reads TGTGCCAGCAGTGGGAGGGCAGACGATAGCACAGATACGCAGTATTTT. Protein: CASSGRADDSTDTQYF. The gene calls are TRBV2 and TRBJ2-3; a weak D match, TRBD2 (6 bases). The CDR3 has 16 residues. Trimming removed 4 bases from V and 0 bases from J, with 14 bases in between. Germline loops: CDR1 SNHLY, CDR2 FYNNEI.

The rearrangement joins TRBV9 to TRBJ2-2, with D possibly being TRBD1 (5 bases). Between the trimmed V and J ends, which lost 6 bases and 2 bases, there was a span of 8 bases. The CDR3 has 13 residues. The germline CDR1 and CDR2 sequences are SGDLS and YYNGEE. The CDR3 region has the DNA TGTGCCAGCACAGACAGAAACACCGGGGAGCTGTTTTTT. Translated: CASTDRNTGELFF.

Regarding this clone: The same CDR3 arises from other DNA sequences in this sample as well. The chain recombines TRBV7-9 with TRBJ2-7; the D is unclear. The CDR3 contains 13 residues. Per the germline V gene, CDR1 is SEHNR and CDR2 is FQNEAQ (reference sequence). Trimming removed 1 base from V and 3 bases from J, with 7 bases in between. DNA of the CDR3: TGTGCCAGCAGCTTAGGACCGAGCTACGAGCAGTACTTC. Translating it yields CASSLGPSYEQYF.

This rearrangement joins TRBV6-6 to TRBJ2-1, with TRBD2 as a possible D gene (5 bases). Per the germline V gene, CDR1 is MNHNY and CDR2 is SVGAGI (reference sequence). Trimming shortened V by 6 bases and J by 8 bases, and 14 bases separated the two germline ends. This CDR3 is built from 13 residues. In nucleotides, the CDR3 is TGTGCCAGCAGAAAGGGAGTAGCACATGAGCAGTTCTTC. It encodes CASRKGVAHEQFF.